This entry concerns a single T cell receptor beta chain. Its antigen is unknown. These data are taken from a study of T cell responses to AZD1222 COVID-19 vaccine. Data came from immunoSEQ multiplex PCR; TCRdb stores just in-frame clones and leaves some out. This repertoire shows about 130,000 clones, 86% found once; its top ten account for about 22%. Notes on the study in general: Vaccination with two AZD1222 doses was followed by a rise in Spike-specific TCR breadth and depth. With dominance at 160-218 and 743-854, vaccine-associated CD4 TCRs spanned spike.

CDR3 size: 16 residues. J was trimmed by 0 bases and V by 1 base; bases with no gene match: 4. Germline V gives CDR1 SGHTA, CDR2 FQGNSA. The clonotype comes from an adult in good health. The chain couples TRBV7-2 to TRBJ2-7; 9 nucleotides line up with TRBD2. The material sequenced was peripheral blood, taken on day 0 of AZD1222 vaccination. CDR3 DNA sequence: TGTGCCAGCAGCTTAGAATTTAGCGGGGGCTCCTACGAGCAGTACTTC. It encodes CASSLEFSGGSYEQYF. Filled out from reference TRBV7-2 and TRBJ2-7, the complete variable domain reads GAGVSQSPSNKVTEKGKDVELRCDPISGHTALYWYRQSLGQGLEFLIYFQGNSAPDKSGLPSDRFSAERTGGSVSTLTIQRTQQEDSAVYLCASSLEFSGGSYEQYFGPGTRLTVT.